The following is a TCR beta chain sequence with its context. This specimen comes from a study of T-cell memory formation after mild COVID-19. About the research overall: For the most part, TCR clusters were specific to one donor.

Barcoded TCR alpha and TCR beta cDNA libraries with UMIs came from 5'RACE using constant-segment primers. TCRdb ran MiXCR on the 5' RACE reads and lists one entry per CDR3 protein. The repertoire holds about 180,000 distinct CDR3 sequences, with around 20% as singletons. This CDR3 region has 14 residues. Germline CDR1 SGDLS, CDR2 YYNGEE. V lost 0 bases, J lost 2 bases, and 7 bases lay in between. Sequenced sample: PBMCs or a T cell subset sorted from them (not recorded which). The receptor comes from a man between 18 and 35 years old who had mild COVID-19 (a few samples of this study predate the infection). Cell type and time point are not known. The V gene is TRBV9, the J gene TRBJ2-3; TRBD2 is a possible D gene (5 bases). The CDR3 reads CASSVADYTDTQYF. CDR3 nucleotide sequence: TGTGCCAGCAGCGTAGCAGACTACACAGATACGCAGTATTTT.